Listed below are T cell receptor beta chains from one sample, sequenced in a study of shared clonotypes between healthy human individuals. Data came from immunoSEQ multiplex PCR; TCRdb stores just in-frame clones and leaves some out. The sample consists of 1.6 million or so clones, 97% to 99% of them appearing once. The sample comprised naive CD4+ T cells sorted from blood. These receptors all come from a man aged 25-45 years in good health. CDR3s include the opening cysteine and the closing phenylalanine or tryptophan. The D gene is left open where the match is weak. Some rows have no size entry. The others give once, few or many, or a class for an expanded clone.

.	TRBV28	TRBJ2-1	.	CASSLYKVFRVVLSYNEQFF	TGTGCCAGCAGTTTATATAAGGTTTTTAGAGTAGTACTCTCCTACAATGAGCAGTTCTTC
.	TRBV28	TRBJ2-1	TRBD2	CASSPTRGLAGVNEQFF	TGTGCCAGCAGTCCGACTCGAGGACTAGCGGGAGTCAATGAGCAGTTCTTC
.	TRBV28	TRBJ2-7	.	CASTGSFYEQYF	TGTGCCAGCACGGGCAGCTTCTACGAGCAGTACTTC
.	TRBV5-1	TRBJ2-3	.	CASSLPSGSSTDTQYF	TGCGCCAGCAGCTTGCCGTCCGGTTCTAGCACAGATACGCAGTATTTT
.	TRBV5-1	TRBJ2-1	.	CASVFEQFF	TGCGCCAGCGTCTTTGAGCAGTTCTTC
.	TRBV5-5	TRBJ2-7	TRBD1	CASSLDPGQTTYEQYF	TGTGCCAGCAGCTTAGACCCGGGACAGACAACCTACGAGCAGTACTTC
once	TRBV7-2	TRBJ2-2	.	CASSLFGAAGELFF	TGTGCCAGCAGTCTCTTTGGGGCGGCCGGGGAGCTGTTTTTT
.	TRBV5-4	TRBJ2-1	TRBD2	CASSASGSPYNEQFF	TGTGCCAGCAGCGCCAGCGGGAGCCCCTACAATGAGCAGTTCTTC
.	TRBV7-2	TRBJ1-1	.	CASSLEENTEAFF	TGTGCCAGCAGCTTAGAAGAGAACACTGAAGCTTTCTTT
.	TRBV18	TRBJ2-7	.	CASSPPNGVAYEQYF	TGTGCCAGCTCACCACCGAACGGAGTCGCCTACGAGCAGTACTTC
.	TRBV4-3	TRBJ1-2	.	CASSQETRTIYGYTF	TGCGCCAGCAGCCAAGAAACCAGGACAATCTATGGCTACACCTTC
.	TRBV4-1	TRBJ2-1	.	CASSQAPRYNEQFF	TGCGCCAGCAGCCAAGCCCCCCGTTACAATGAGCAGTTCTTC
.	TRBV28	TRBJ2-5	.	CASSLSPGASQETQYF	TGTGCCAGCAGTTTGTCCCCCGGGGCCTCCCAAGAGACCCAGTACTTC
.	TRBV9	TRBJ2-7	.	CASSVTGTNEQYF	TGTGCCAGCAGCGTCACCGGGACGAACGAGCAGTACTTC
.	TRBV4-3	TRBJ2-5	.	CASSQEDRLWGKTQYF	TGCGCCAGCAGCCAAGAGGACCGGTTGTGGGGAAAGACCCAGTACTTC
.	TRBV7-9	TRBJ1-4	.	CASSESGREKLFF	TGTGCCAGCAGCGAATCGGGACGTGAAAAACTGTTTTTT
.	TRBV29-1	TRBJ2-5	.	CSVEEAHQETQYF	TGCAGCGTTGAAGAGGCGCACCAAGAGACCCAGTACTTC
once	TRBV9	TRBJ2-7	.	CASSVVGGEEQYF	TGTGCCAGCAGCGTAGTCGGGGGTGAAGAGCAGTACTTC
once	TRBV11-2	TRBJ2-1	.	CASSPRNEQFF	TGTGCCAGCAGCCCGCGGAATGAGCAGTTCTTC
.	TRBV14	TRBJ2-7	.	CASSLGLFGLREF	TGTGCCAGCAGCCTGGGCTTGTTTGGCCTCAGGGAATTC
.	TRBV28	TRBJ1-5	.	CASSLITRSNNQPQHF	TGTGCCAGCAGTCTTATAACCAGAAGCAACAATCAGCCCCAGCATTTT
once	TRBV5-5	TRBJ2-5	TRBD1	CASSDEKMTGWKKTQYF	TGTGCCAGCAGCGACGAGAAGATGACAGGGTGGAAAAAGACCCAGTACTTC
.	TRBV7-2	TRBJ2-2	TRBD2	CASSLEQRTSSGELFF	TGTGCCAGCAGCTTAGAACAGAGGACTAGTTCCGGGGAGCTGTTTTTT
.	TRBV2	TRBJ2-3	.	CASSEEQGVRTDTQYF	TGTGCCAGCAGTGAAGAACAGGGAGTTCGCACAGATACGCAGTATTTT
.	TRBV28	TRBJ2-5	.	CASSLPGDIGQETQYF	TGTGCCAGCAGTTTACCAGGGGATATTGGCCAAGAGACCCAGTACTTC
.	TRBV6-1	TRBJ2-7	TRBD2	CASSVPGTTYYEQYF	TGTGCCAGCAGTGTCCCCGGGACTACTTATTACGAGCAGTACTTC
.	TRBV19	TRBJ2-7	TRBD1	CASSSPGQVGRYEQYF	TGTGCCAGTAGTTCCCCAGGACAGGTAGGACGCTACGAGCAGTACTTC
.	TRBV18	TRBJ2-5	.	CASSQRTAQETQYF	TGTGCCAGCTCACAACGGACTGCCCAAGAGACCCAGTACTTC
.	TRBV18	TRBJ1-2	.	CASSPLWRPNYGYTF	TGTGCCAGCTCACCACTATGGAGGCCTAACTATGGCTACACCTTC
.	TRBV5-5	TRBJ1-4	.	CASSKNAELFATNEKLFF	TGTGCCAGCAGCAAGAATGCAGAGCTTTTTGCAACTAATGAAAAACTGTTTTTT
.	TRBV2	TRBJ2-2	TRBD1	CASNPGQGGTGELFF	TGTGCCAGCAATCCGGGACAGGGTGGTACCGGGGAGCTGTTTTTT
.	TRBV6-4	TRBJ2-1	TRBD1	CASSDYGQGILSSYNEQFF	TGTGCCAGCAGTGACTACGGACAGGGCATTCTGAGCTCCTACAATGAGCAGTTCTTC
.	TRBV6-1	TRBJ2-3	TRBD2	CASQRGAPTDTQYF	TGTGCCTCACAGCGGGGGGCCCCTACAGATACGCAGTATTTT
.	TRBV18	TRBJ2-3	.	CASSPASTDTQYF	TGTGCCAGCTCACCCGCGAGCACAGATACGCAGTATTTT
.	TRBV15	TRBJ1-1	.	CATSSFEGTEAFF	TGTGCCACCAGCTCCTTTGAGGGGACTGAAGCTTTCTTT
.	TRBV2	TRBJ2-5	.	CASSQGTETQYF	TGTGCCAGCAGTCAGGGGACGGAGACCCAGTACTTC
.	TRBV27	TRBJ1-1	.	CASSSTGQNTEAFF	TGTGCCAGCAGTTCGACAGGACAGAACACTGAAGCTTTCTTT
.	TRBV18	TRBJ2-2	.	CASSPPGQPTGELFF	TGTGCCAGCTCACCACCGGGACAACCCACCGGGGAGCTGTTTTTT
.	TRBV6-1	TRBJ1-1	TRBD1	CASSEEGQGRRYTEAFF	TGTGCCAGCAGTGAAGAAGGACAGGGGAGGCGATATACTGAAGCTTTCTTT
.	TRBV5-1	TRBJ2-1	TRBD2	CASSSFGGVAGVSYNEQFF	TGCGCCAGCAGCTCCTTTGGAGGGGTAGCGGGGGTCTCCTACAATGAGCAGTTCTTC
.	TRBV27	TRBJ2-7	.	CASSPSRLLSYEQYF	TGTGCCAGCAGTCCCTCCCGACTACTCTCCTACGAGCAGTACTTC
.	TRBV30	TRBJ2-1	TRBD2	CAWSSKRGYNEQFF	TGTGCCTGGAGTAGTAAGCGGGGCTACAATGAGCAGTTCTTC